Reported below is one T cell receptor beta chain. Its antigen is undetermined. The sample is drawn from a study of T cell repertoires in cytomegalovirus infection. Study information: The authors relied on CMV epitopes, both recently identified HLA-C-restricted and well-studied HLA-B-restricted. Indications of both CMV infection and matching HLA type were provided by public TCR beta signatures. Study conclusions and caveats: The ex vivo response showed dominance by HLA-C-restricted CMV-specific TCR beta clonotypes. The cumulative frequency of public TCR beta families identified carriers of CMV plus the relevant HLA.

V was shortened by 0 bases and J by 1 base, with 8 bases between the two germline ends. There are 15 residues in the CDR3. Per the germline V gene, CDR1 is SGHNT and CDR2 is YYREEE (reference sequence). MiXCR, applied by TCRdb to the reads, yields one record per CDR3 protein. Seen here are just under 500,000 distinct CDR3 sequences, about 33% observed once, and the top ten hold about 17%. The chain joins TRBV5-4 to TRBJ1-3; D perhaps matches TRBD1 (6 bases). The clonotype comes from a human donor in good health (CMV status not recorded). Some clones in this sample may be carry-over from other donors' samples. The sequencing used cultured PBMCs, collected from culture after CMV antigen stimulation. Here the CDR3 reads CASSLDRASGNTIYF. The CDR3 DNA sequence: TGTGCCAGCAGCTTGGACAGGGCGTCTGGAAACACCATATATTTT.